Presented here are 30 T cell receptor beta chains from one specimen sequenced in a study of tumor-infiltrating lymphocytes in primary liver carcinoma. Co-extraction of both nucleic acids (RNA and DNA) used roughly 19-33 mg of unsorted bulk tissue. TCR beta cDNA came from roughly 550 ng total RNA, primed with a constant-region primer. Amplification in three nested multiplex PCR rounds with slightly modified ARM-PCR gave rise to TCR beta libraries. Amplification in the first two PCR rounds was performed using TRBV1-TRBV30 forward primers and a C-beta reverse primer for 10 cycles each. Using its own MiXCR run on the multiplex PCR reads, TCRdb lists one record per CDR3 protein. The sample has tens of thousands of distinct CDR3 sequences; around 82% are singletons. The sequencing sample was made of liver tumor tissue from sampling region 5. Subset reported: tumor region T5, tumor centre. The receptors derive from a man aged 35-49 years with primary liver carcinoma and hepatitis B virus infection.

Details on this clonotype: Germline is not matched at one junction end, which may reflect a read error. The chain is built from TRBV4-1 and TRBJ2-7, with 7 bases matching TRBD1. The last part of the DNA fits TRBJ2-3 better; the J call may be wrong. The CDR3 is made up of 15 amino acids. The germline CDR1 and CDR2 sequences are MGHRA and YSYEKL. The CDR3 loop reads CASSRGLQQGNEQYF. CDR3 nucleotides: TGTGCCAGCAGCCGAGGACTCCAACAGGGGAATGAGCAGTATTTT.

This chain joins TRBV13 and TRBJ2-7; D is perhaps TRBD1 or TRBD2 (6 bases each). With 6 bases removed from V and 5 bases from J, the gap between germline ends came to 20 bases. The CDR3 spans 15 residues. Germline assignment: CDR1 PRHDT and CDR2 FYEKMQ (reference sequence). For the CDR3, the DNA is TGTGCCAGCAGTCTAGGGGGTGAGGGGGGCGACGAGCAGTACTTC. This gives the protein CASSLGGEGGDEQYF.

To note about this clonotype: This may arise from a read error, as a much more abundant clone is one base away. The chain recombines TRBV7-3 with TRBJ1-1; D gene uncertain. Germline lookup yields CDR1 SGHTA and CDR2 FQGTGA. V lost 5 bases to trimming and J lost 3 bases, with 10 bases between them. This CDR3 has 13 residues. CDR3 coding DNA: TGTGCCAGCAGCAGAACAGTATACACTGAAGCTTTCTTT. It codes for CASSRTVYTEAFF.

A note on this clonotype: A read error may account for a junction end that differs from germline. The V call is TRBV11-2, the J call TRBJ2-2; a possible D gene is TRBD2 (6 bases). Germline assignment: CDR1 SGHAT and CDR2 FQNNGV. CDR3 size: 15 residues. Here the CDR3 DNA reads TGTGGCAGCAGCCTCCGGGACTGGAGTACCGGGGAGTTGTTTTTT. Translating it yields CGSSLRDWSTGELFF.

As to this clonotype: In this CDR3 the conserved last residue, phenylalanine or tryptophan, is missing, so a read error is likely. The chain joins TRBV11-1 to TRBJ2-7; TRBD1 aligns across 8 bases. CDR1 and CDR2 (germline): SGHAT, FQDESV (reference sequence). V shed 4 bases and J 2 bases; nucleotides not matched to a gene: 7. There are 15 residues in the CDR3. The CDR3 sequence is CASSSLPGGAYEQYL. CDR3 coding DNA: TGTGCCAGCAGCTCGCTTCCAGGGGGCGCCTACGAGCAGTACTTA.

This clonotype has at least ten counts. V is TRBV28 and J is TRBJ2-1; 7 nucleotides match TRBD1. The ends lost 6 bases at V and 7 bases at J; junction bases unmatched: 6. This CDR3 has 13 amino acids. Germline loops: CDR1 MDHEN, CDR2 SYDVKM. DNA of the CDR3: TGTGCCAGCAGAGCGGACAGGCGAAATGAGCAGTTCTTC. Translation gives CASRADRRNEQFF.

This chain uses TRBV25-1 with TRBJ2-2; D tentatively fits TRBD1 or TRBD2 (6 bases each). Trimming removed 2 bases at V and 13 bases at J, with 23 bases between. The CDR3 extends over 16 amino acids. Looked up from germline, CDR1 is MGHDK and CDR2 is SYGVNS. This chain's CDR3 is CASSERGIGDTRGLFF. CDR3 sequence (DNA): TGTGCCAGCAGTGAACGGGGGATAGGGGACACCAGGGGGCTGTTTTTT.

Comments on this clonotype: The conserved phenylalanine or tryptophan is not found at the CDR3 terminus, so this likely reflects a read error. V gene TRBV6-5 combines with J gene TRBJ2-5; tentatively, D is TRBD1 or TRBD2 (5 bases each). The CDR3 extends over 14 amino acids. Germline CDR1 is MNHEY and CDR2 is SVGAGI. V was cut by 0 bases and J by 7 bases, with 12 bases left in between. CDR3: CASSYSRGSGTQYL. DNA for the CDR3: TGTGCCAGCAGTTACTCGAGGGGCTCGGGGACCCAGTACCTC.

To note about this clonotype: The junction departs from the called germline gene at one end, perhaps through a read error. The V call is TRBV11-2, the J call TRBJ2-7; D gene uncertain. The CDR3 runs 14 residues. Germline V gene sequence: CDR1 SGHAT, CDR2 FQNNGV. The DNA for the CDR3 is TGTGCCAGCAGCCTACCAGATGAAACTCAGCAGACTCACTTC. Its translation: CASSLPDETQQTHF.

The chain employs TRBV6-1 and TRBJ1-5; 9 positions agree with TRBD1. The J call is uncertain, as TRBJ2-3 better fits the DNA end. Germline V gene lookup returns CDR1 MNHNS and CDR2 SASEGT. The CDR3 is 15 residues long. This chain's CDR3 is CASSVDRGWNQSQYF. CDR3 bases: TGTGCCAGCAGTGTGGACAGGGGCTGGAATCAGTCCCAGTATTTT.

On this clonotype: The junction departs from germline at one end; a sequencing error may be responsible. The chain links TRBV6-1 to TRBJ1-2; possible D gene TRBD1, 5 bases. This CDR3 is 20 amino acids long. The germline V gene has CDR1 MNHNS and CDR2 SASEGT. CDR3 region: CASSGSRAGIKAEPNYGYTF. The CDR3 DNA follows: TGTGCCAGCAGTGGGTCGAGGGCAGGGATAAAGGCAGAGCCGAACTATGGCTATACCTTC.

This clonotype was found many times. The gene calls are TRBV28 and TRBJ2-5; 7 bases map to TRBD1. V dropped 1 base and J dropped 1; count of bases not matched to a gene: 6. The CDR3 contains 16 residues. The germline gives CDR1 MDHEN, CDR2 SYDVKM. CDR3 in amino acids: CASSLFYRQGQETQYF. In nucleotides, the CDR3 is TGTGCCAGCAGTTTATTCTACCGACAGGGCCAAGAGACCCAGTACTTC.

This clonotype was found once. Germline is not matched at one junction end, which may reflect a read error. The chain carries TRBV12-3 or TRBV12-4 and TRBJ2-5; 9 bases map to TRBD2. This CDR3 spans 14 amino acids. CDR3 bases: TGTTCCAGCGGATCAGCGGGAGGACAAGAGACCCAGTACTTC. It specifies CSSGSAGGQETQYF.

The chain uses TRBV28 and TRBJ1-4, with 7 bases identical to TRBD1. J was trimmed by 4 bases and V by 3 bases; bases with no gene match: 11. CDR3 length equals 17 residues. Germline V lookup: CDR1 MDHEN, CDR2 SYDVKM. In nucleotides, the CDR3 is TGTGCCAGCAGTTTTGGGGACAGTTTTGCAATTAATGAAAAACTGTTTTTT. Translation gives CASSFGDSFAINEKLFF.

The rearrangement joins TRBV11-2 to TRBJ1-1; no clear D. The CDR3 runs to 13 residues. CDR1 is SGHAT, CDR2 FQNNGV, per germline. Trimming left V 1 base short and J 11 bases short, with 14 bases between. CDR3 amino acids: CASSLGLSTGAFF. The DNA of the CDR3 is TGTGCCAGCAGCTTAGGCCTGAGCACTGGTGCTTTCTTT.

Points on this clonotype: The missing conserved phenylalanine or tryptophan at the end of this CDR3 makes a read error likely. The CDR3 sequence: CASGLIGSKGETQYY. As DNA, the CDR3 is TGTGCCAGCGGCTTAATAGGGAGCAAGGGAGAGACCCAGTACTAC. The rearrangement uses TRBV11-2 and TRBJ2-5; D might be TRBD2 (5 bases). The germline CDR1 and CDR2 sequences are SGHAT and FQNNGV. CDR3 length: 15 residues.

This clonotype was detected ten times or more. This rearrangement joins TRBV12-3 or TRBV12-4 to TRBJ1-1; D unclear. V was pared by 6 bases and J by 3 bases, with 11 bases between. CDR3 length: 13 residues. The CDR3 sequence is CASSLDRDTEAFF. DNA for the CDR3: TGTGCCAGCAGCCTGGACCGGGACACTGAAGCTTTCTTT.

Concerning this clonotype itself: One end of the junction does not line up with germline, which may come from a read error. The chain is built from TRBV30 and TRBJ1-2; TRBD1 aligns across 8 bases. The CDR3 has 14 amino acids. Per germline, CDR1 GTSNPN and CDR2 SVGIG (reference sequence). CDR3 sequence reads: CVWSAQTGDQGYTF. The CDR3 region has the DNA TGTGTCTGGAGTGCCCAGACAGGGGATCAAGGCTACACCTTC.

This clonotype was recorded at least ten times. The chain joins TRBV18 to TRBJ1-4; no definite D call. Germline values: CDR1 KGHSH, CDR2 LQKENI. This CDR3 has 13 amino acids. V lost 4 bases, J lost 6 bases, and 9 bases lay in between. CDR3 residues: CASSRNWDEKLFF. Written as DNA, the CDR3 is TGTGCCAGCTCACGTAACTGGGATGAAAAACTGTTTTTT.

In the case of this clonotype: With a much larger clone just one base away, this may be a read error. The chain recombines TRBV6-6 with TRBJ1-6; D is perhaps TRBD1 (5 bases). Germline values: CDR1 MNHNY, CDR2 SVGAGI (reference sequence). V was trimmed by 5 bases and J by 14 bases, leaving 16 bases between them. The CDR3 sequence is 13 residues long. The CDR3 sequence: CASSNTGIPSLHF. Written as DNA, the CDR3 is TGTGCCAGCAGTAATACAGGAATTCCATCCCTCCACTTT.

For this clonotype: This may be a read error, as it is one base from a much larger clone. In this CDR3 the conserved last residue, phenylalanine or tryptophan, is missing, so a read error is likely. The V and J genes are TRBV10-3 and TRBJ1-1, with unresolved D. Germline CDR1 is ENHRY and CDR2 is SYGVKD. There are 12 residues in the CDR3. The CDR3 DNA is TGTGTCATCAAGCAGGAGGGCACTGAAGCTTTCTCT. It codes for CVIKQEGTEAFS.

As to this clonotype: A read error is likely, as this CDR3 ends without the conserved phenylalanine or tryptophan. The rearrangement joins TRBV10-2 to TRBJ2-5, with D maybe TRBD2 (6 bases). This CDR3 has 16 residues. Germline V gives CDR1 WSHSY, CDR2 SAAADI. The V end was cut by 4 bases, the J end by 2 bases, with 17 bases between. The CDR3 here is CASSAGLLASQETQYS. Here the CDR3 DNA reads TGCGCCAGCAGTGCCGGGTTACTAGCATCTCAAGAGACCCAGTACTCC.

Regarding this clonotype: The CDR3 end shows no conserved phenylalanine or tryptophan, and so a read error is likely. The DNA is omitted, as the CDR3 cannot be located on it reliably, and the CDR3 follows TCRdb's listing. V is TRBV29-1 and J is TRBJ2-5; TRBD1, as called in the table, went unchecked against the DNA. Germline V gene sequence: CDR1 SQVTM, CDR2 ANQGSEA. The CDR3 region is 15 residues in length, termini included. This CDR3 is CSVEVDRGRAETQYL.

In regard to this clonotype: It is likely a read error, because the conserved phenylalanine at the end of the CDR3 is missing. This chain uses TRBV11-3 with TRBJ2-1, with D possibly being TRBD1 (5 bases). This CDR3 has 17 residues. In germline, CDR1 is SGHNT, CDR2 YENEEA. The CDR3 sequence: CVSSLGEGANYYNEQFL. Here the CDR3 DNA reads TGTGTCAGCAGCTTAGGGGAAGGCGCTAACTACTACAATGAGCAGTTCTTA.

This clonotype was seen more than once but under ten times. J is TRBJ2-1 and V is TRBV2; D uncertain. CDR1 and CDR2 from the germline V gene are SNHLY and FYNNEI. The length of the CDR3 is 15 residues. The V gene lost 3 bases and the J gene lost 9 bases, with 18 bases spanning the gap. The CDR3 DNA reads TGTGCCAGCAGTGATGGTCCCCCCCAAATCAGTGAGCAGTTCTTC. Its protein is CASSDGPPQISEQFF.

V and J are TRBV12-3 or TRBV12-4 and TRBJ2-1; 7 bases are a match to TRBD2. Trimming at V came to 8 bases and at J to 15 bases, leaving 16 bases not matched to a gene. CDR3 length: 13 amino acids. The CDR3: CASAVLAGPRGFF. CDR3 DNA sequence: TGTGCCAGCGCCGTATTAGCGGGCCCCAGAGGGTTCTTC.

The sample holds many counts of this clonotype. This rearrangement joins TRBV12-3 or TRBV12-4 to TRBJ2-2; TRBD1 matches at 10 bases. The CDR3 is 15 amino acids. Trimming took 6 bases from V and 4 from J; bases not matched to a gene: 5. CDR3 region: CASRDRQGATGELFF. DNA for the CDR3: TGTGCCAGCAGGGATCGACAGGGGGCCACCGGGGAGCTGTTTTTT.

This clonotype has ten or more counts. A read error may be the cause here, since a much bigger clone is one base away. This sequence joins TRBV5-4 and TRBJ2-1; either TRBD1 or TRBD2 may fit D (5 bases each). Germline values: CDR1 SGHNT, CDR2 YYREEE (reference sequence). The CDR3 spans 14 residues. CDR3 coding DNA: TGTGCCAGCAGCTCCTCTGGGACCTACAATGCGCAGTTCTTC. Translating gives CASSSSGTYNAQFF.

A word on this clonotype: A much bigger clone sits one base away, suggesting this may be a read error. CDR3 bases: TGTGCCAGCAGTTTCCTTGAATCTATGAACACTGAAGCTTTCTTT. Protein product: CASSFLESMNTEAFF. The chain is built from TRBV2 and TRBJ1-1; no clear D. Trimming cost V 5 bases and J 0 bases, with 13 bases left between them. Looked up from germline, CDR1 is SNHLY and CDR2 is FYNNEI. The CDR3 runs 15 residues.

Remarks on this clonotype: One junction end disagrees with the germline gene, perhaps due to a read error. V and J are TRBV14 and TRBJ2-1; D remains ambiguous. The CDR3 has 16 amino acids. Germline CDR1 is SGHDN and CDR2 is FVKESK. The CDR3 DNA reads as TGTGCCAGCAGTGCCGTAGCTCGATGGGTAAACAATGAGCAATTCTTC. Protein product: CASSAVARWVNNEQFF.